Listed here is a single T cell receptor (beta chain). A read error may be the cause here, since a much bigger clone is one base away. Time point in this sample: patch test 1, 2 weeks after DPC sensitization. Treatment reported: therapeutic diphenylcyclopropenone sensitization with weekly scalp DPC. This sample is part of a study of human T cells and chemical hapten exposure. The J segment lost 6 bases and the V segment lost 1 base, leaving 3 bases of the junction unmatched. The CDR3 consists of 14 residues. Germline V gives CDR1 DFQATT, CDR2 SNEGSKA (reference sequence). MiXCR, run by TCRdb on the RACE reads, gives a single entry per CDR3 protein. This sample carries about 60,000 distinct CDR3 sequences, 9.3% of them seen once, and the ten largest clones take about 14%.

The sequence was obtained from a woman aged 40 to 50 with alopecia areata. Some clones in this sample may be carry-over from other donors' samples. This sequence joins TRBV20-1 and TRBJ1-2; 12 bases are a match to TRBD1. Sample: whole blood, taken in connection with sensitization to the hapten diphenylcyclopropenone (DPC). The DNA for the CDR3 is TGCAGTGCTAGAGGGGACAGGGGGCGCCATGGCTACACCTTC. This encodes CSARGDRGRHGYTF.